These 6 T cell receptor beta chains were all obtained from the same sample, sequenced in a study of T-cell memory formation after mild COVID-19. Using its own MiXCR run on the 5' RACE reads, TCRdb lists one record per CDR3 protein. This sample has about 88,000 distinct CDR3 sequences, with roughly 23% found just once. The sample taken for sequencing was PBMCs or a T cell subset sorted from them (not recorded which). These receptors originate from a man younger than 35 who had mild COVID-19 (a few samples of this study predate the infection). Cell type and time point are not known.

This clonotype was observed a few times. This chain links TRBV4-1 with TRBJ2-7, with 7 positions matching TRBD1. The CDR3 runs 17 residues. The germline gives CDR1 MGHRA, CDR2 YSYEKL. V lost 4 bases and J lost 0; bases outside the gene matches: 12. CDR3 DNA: TGCGCCAGCAGCCCAGAGAGCCAGACAGGGAGCTCCTACGAGCAGTACTTC. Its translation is CASSPESQTGSSYEQYF.

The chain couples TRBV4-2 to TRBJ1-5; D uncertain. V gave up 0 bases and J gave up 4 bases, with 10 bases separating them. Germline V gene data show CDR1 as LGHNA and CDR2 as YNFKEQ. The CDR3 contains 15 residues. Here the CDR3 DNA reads TGTGCCAGCAGCCAAGATCGAGGGTGGAATCAGCCCCAGCATTTT. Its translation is CASSQDRGWNQPQHF.

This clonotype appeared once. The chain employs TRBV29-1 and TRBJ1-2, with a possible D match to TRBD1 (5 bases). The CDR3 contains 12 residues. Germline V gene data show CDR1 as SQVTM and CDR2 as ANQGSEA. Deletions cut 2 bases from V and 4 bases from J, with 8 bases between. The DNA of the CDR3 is TGCAGCGTTGAAACGGGGCTCTATGGCTACACCTTC. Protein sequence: CSVETGLYGYTF. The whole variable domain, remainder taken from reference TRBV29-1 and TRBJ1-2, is SAVISQKPSRDICQRGTSLTIQCQVDSQVTMMFWYRQQPGQSLTLIATANQGSEATYESGFVIDKFPISRPNLTFSTLTVSNMSPEDSSIYLCSVETGLYGYTFGSGTRLTVV.

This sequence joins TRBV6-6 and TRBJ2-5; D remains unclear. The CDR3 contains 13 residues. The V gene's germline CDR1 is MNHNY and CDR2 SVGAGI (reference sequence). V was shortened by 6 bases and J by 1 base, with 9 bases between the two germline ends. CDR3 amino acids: CASRNWVQETQYF. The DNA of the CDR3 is TGTGCCAGCAGAAACTGGGTCCAAGAGACCCAGTACTTC.

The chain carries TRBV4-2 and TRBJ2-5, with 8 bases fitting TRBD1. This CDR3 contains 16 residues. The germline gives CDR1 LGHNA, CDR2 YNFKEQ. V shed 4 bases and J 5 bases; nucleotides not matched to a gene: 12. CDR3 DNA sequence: TGTGCCAGCAGCCCCGGGACAGGCGGAGGTTGGGAGACCCAGTACTTC. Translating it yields CASSPGTGGGWETQYF.

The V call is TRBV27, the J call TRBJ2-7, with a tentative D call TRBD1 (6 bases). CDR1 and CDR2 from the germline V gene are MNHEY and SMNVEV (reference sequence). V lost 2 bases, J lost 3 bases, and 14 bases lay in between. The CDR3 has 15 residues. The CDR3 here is CASSLRGTYSYEQYF. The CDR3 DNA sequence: TGTGCCAGCAGTTTACGTGGGACATACAGCTACGAGCAGTACTTC.